This T cell receptor beta chain emerged from a study of human T cells and chemical hapten exposure. Study-level background: Patients' scalps got diphenylcyclopropenone weekly throughout the approximately 25-week study. It was small differences in pooled library volume that mainly caused per-sample TCR yields to vary.

This clonotype occurred many times. TCRdb re-derived calls from the RACE reads in MiXCR, one entry per CDR3 protein. The data hold some 52,000 distinct CDR3 sequences, with roughly 9.6% observed a single time. Time point: patch test 1, 2 weeks after DPC sensitization. Indicated treatment: therapeutic diphenylcyclopropenone sensitization with weekly scalp DPC. Total RNA was isolated from whole blood that had not been fractionated. Participating donors were patients with alopecia, aged 18 to 70 years, considered appropriate candidates for DPC. The germline CDR1 and CDR2 sequences are SGHTA and FQGNSA. J lost 8 bases, V lost 4 bases, and 8 bases had no gene match. The CDR3 sequence is 15 residues long.

The origin of this receptor is a woman between 40 and 55 years old with alopecia areata. Some clones in this sample may be carry-over from other donors' samples. The chain carries TRBV7-2 and TRBJ1-6; 7 positions match TRBD1. Sequenced here: whole blood, sampled in connection with sensitization to the hapten diphenylcyclopropenone (DPC). CDR3 loop: CASSSQQGRHSPLHF. CDR3 DNA sequence: TGTGCCAGCAGCTCACAACAGGGGAGGCATTCACCCCTCCACTTT.